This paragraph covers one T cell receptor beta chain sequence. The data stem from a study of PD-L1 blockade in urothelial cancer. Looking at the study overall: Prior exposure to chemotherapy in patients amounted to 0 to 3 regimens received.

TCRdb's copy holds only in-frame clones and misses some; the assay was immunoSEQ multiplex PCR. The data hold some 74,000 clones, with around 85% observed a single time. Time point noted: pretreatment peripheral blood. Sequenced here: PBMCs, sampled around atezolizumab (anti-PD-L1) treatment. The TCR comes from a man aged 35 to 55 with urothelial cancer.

The CDR3 loop is CASSEDTYEQYF. The CDR3 DNA reads as TGTGCCAGCAGTGAAGACACCTACGAGCAGTACTTC. The gene calls are TRBV2 and TRBJ2-7; no clear D. There are 12 residues in the CDR3. CDR1 and CDR2 from the germline V gene are SNHLY and FYNNEI. Trimming removed 1 base at V and 2 bases at J, with 3 bases between.